This entry describes one TCR beta chain. With a much larger clone just one base away, this may be a read error. This CDR3 has 15 amino acids. Germline loops: CDR1 SGHRS, CDR2 YFSETQ. The V gene lost 4 bases and the J gene lost 9 bases, with 19 bases spanning the gap. TCRdb used MiXCR to reprocess the reads, holding one entry per CDR3 protein. The sample yields about 450,000 distinct CDR3 sequences, approximately 30% seen once. The data belong to a study of T cell repertoires in cytomegalovirus infection. The sequencing sample was made of PBMCs. The clonotype comes from a human donor in good health (CMV status not recorded). Some clones in this sample may be carry-over from other donors' samples. This rearrangement joins TRBV5-1 to TRBJ2-2, with no clear D. The CDR3 reads CASSEALLGTWELFF. CDR3 coding DNA: TGCGCCAGCAGCGAGGCCCTCCTAGGTACCTGGGAGCTGTTTTTT.